This TCR beta chain stems from a study of radiation and T cells in renal cell carcinoma. In regard to this clone: Its target is not known.

This CDR3 spans 14 amino acids. Germline CDR1 and CDR2: LNHDA and SQIVND (reference sequence). The V end lost 4 bases, the J end lost 1 base, and 9 bases lay between the germline ends. Sample time point: baseline pretreatment blood. This sample's treatment: 15 Gy SBRT to primary tumor, nephrectomy 4 weeks later. Study-level points and caveats: Top tumor clonotypes rose in blood 2 weeks post-radiation, then contracted.

Assay: immunoSEQ multiplex PCR; the TCRdb copy retains only in-frame clones and omits some. The data hold 140,000 or so clones, with 70% to 90% observed a single time. This chain links TRBV19 with TRBJ2-3, with TRBD1 as a possible D gene (6 bases). The sequence came from a woman aged 50 to 60 with renal cell carcinoma. The sequences come from blood, collected from a patient whose treatment included radiotherapy and nephrectomy. This CDR3 reads CASSRRTGTDTQYF. The CDR3 region has the DNA TGTGCCAGTAGTAGGCGGACAGGCACAGATACGCAGTATTTT.